A selection of T cell receptor beta chains follows, all from one sample in a study of lymphopenia after photon versus proton radiotherapy. Only in-frame clones appear in the TCRdb table, and some are missing; sequencing was by immunoSEQ multiplex PCR. Of 65,000 to 75,000 clones listed, over 80% are singletons. The sequencing here drew on peripheral blood, taken from a patient treated with proton-based radiotherapy. The origin of the receptors is an older man with esophageal cancer. Both conserved end residues are part of each CDR3. The D gene is left open where the match is weak. Size is stated for part of the rows, as once, few or many counts, or as a class when the clone is expanded.

abundance: NA; j_gene: TRBJ2-1; d_gene: NA; len: 13; v_gene: TRBV5-1; CDR3nt: TGCGCCAGTCTCCGGGACCCCAACAATGAGCAGTTCTTC; CDR3aa: CASLRDPNNEQFF
abundance: NA; j_gene: TRBJ2-2; d_gene: NA; len: 15; v_gene: TRBV27; CDR3nt: TGTGCCAGCAGTTTACTATCCATTGGAGCCGGGGAGCTGTTTTTT; CDR3aa: CASSLLSIGAGELFF
abundance: NA; j_gene: TRBJ1-1; d_gene: NA; len: 13; v_gene: TRBV7-6; CDR3nt: TGTGCCAGCAGCTTCAGGGGGAACACTGAAGCTTTCTTT; CDR3aa: CASSFRGNTEAFF
abundance: NA; j_gene: TRBJ2-7; d_gene: NA; len: 11; v_gene: TRBV6-6; CDR3nt: TGTGCCAGCAGTTCAGTCTACGAGCAGTACTTC; CDR3aa: CASSSVYEQYF
abundance: once; j_gene: TRBJ2-7; d_gene: NA; len: 13; v_gene: TRBV27; CDR3nt: TGTGCCAGCAGTCCCAGCGGGTTCTACGAGCAGTACTTC; CDR3aa: CASSPSGFYEQYF
abundance: NA; j_gene: TRBJ1-6; d_gene: NA; len: 13; v_gene: TRBV9; CDR3nt: TGTGCCAGCGCCCGTGGGGGGTATTCACCCCTCCACTTT; CDR3aa: CASARGGYSPLHF
abundance: once; j_gene: TRBJ2-2; d_gene: NA; len: 13; v_gene: TRBV4-3; CDR3nt: TGCGCCAGCAGCCAGAATAATGCCGGGGAGCTGTTTTTT; CDR3aa: CASSQNNAGELFF
abundance: once; j_gene: TRBJ2-5; d_gene: NA; len: 13; v_gene: TRBV7-2; CDR3nt: TGTGCCAGCAGCCGGACACCTCAAGAGACCCAGTACTTC; CDR3aa: CASSRTPQETQYF
abundance: NA; j_gene: TRBJ2-1; d_gene: NA; len: 15; v_gene: TRBV6-1; CDR3nt: TGTGCCAGCAGCGCCTTTCCGAGCTCCTACAATGAGCAGTTCTTC; CDR3aa: CASSAFPSSYNEQFF
abundance: NA; j_gene: TRBJ2-5; d_gene: TRBD2; len: 19; v_gene: TRBV9; CDR3nt: TGTGCCAGCAGCGTAGGCGGGCTAGCGGGAGCGGGGTCACAAGAGACCCAGTACTTC; CDR3aa: CASSVGGLAGAGSQETQYF
abundance: once; j_gene: TRBJ2-7; d_gene: NA; len: 14; v_gene: TRBV10-3; CDR3nt: TGTGCCATCAGGGGGGAGACACACTCCTACGAGCAGTACTTC; CDR3aa: CAIRGETHSYEQYF
abundance: NA; j_gene: TRBJ2-3; d_gene: NA; len: 15; v_gene: TRBV4-1; CDR3nt: TGCGCCAGCAGCCAAGAGAGCGGATACACAGATACGCAGTATTTT; CDR3aa: CASSQESGYTDTQYF
abundance: NA; j_gene: TRBJ1-2; d_gene: TRBD1; len: 15; v_gene: TRBV2; CDR3nt: TGTGCCAGCAGGACAGGGATGGGAGTTAACTATGGCTACACCTTC; CDR3aa: CASRTGMGVNYGYTF
abundance: NA; j_gene: TRBJ1-6; d_gene: NA; len: 14; v_gene: TRBV7-9; CDR3nt: TGTGCCAGCAGCTTACCAGGACGTAGTTCACCCCTCCACTTT; CDR3aa: CASSLPGRSSPLHF
abundance: NA; j_gene: TRBJ1-1; d_gene: NA; len: 12; v_gene: TRBV6-6; CDR3nt: TGTGCCAGCAGTTACTCGACGGTCGAAGCTTTCTTT; CDR3aa: CASSYSTVEAFF
abundance: NA; j_gene: TRBJ2-5; d_gene: NA; len: 16; v_gene: TRBV9; CDR3nt: TGTGCCAGCAGCTCCCAACCCCAGGGGGGGGAAGTGACCCAGTACTTC; CDR3aa: CASSSQPQGGEVTQYF
abundance: NA; j_gene: TRBJ1-2; d_gene: TRBD1; len: 14; v_gene: TRBV5-4; CDR3nt: TGTGCCAGCAGCTTGTACGGTGACAGGGTCGGCTACACCTTC; CDR3aa: CASSLYGDRVGYTF
abundance: NA; j_gene: TRBJ2-3; d_gene: NA; len: 18; v_gene: TRBV29-1; CDR3nt: TGCAGCGTTGAAGATCGTTTGCCCGGGCGGGCCTGGGTGGATACGCAGTATTTT; CDR3aa: CSVEDRLPGRAWVDTQYF
abundance: NA; j_gene: TRBJ2-2; d_gene: TRBD2; len: 16; v_gene: TRBV13; CDR3nt: TGTGCCAGCAGCTCGGGACTAGCGGGAGCGGCCGGGGAGCTGTTTTTT; CDR3aa: CASSSGLAGAAGELFF
abundance: NA; j_gene: TRBJ1-1; d_gene: NA; len: 16; v_gene: TRBV5-1; CDR3nt: TGCGCCAGCAGCTTGGTTGGGGGGCTCATTAACACTGAAGCTTTCTTT; CDR3aa: CASSLVGGLINTEAFF
abundance: NA; j_gene: TRBJ2-7; d_gene: NA; len: 14; v_gene: TRBV10-1; CDR3nt: TGCGCCAGCAGTGAAACAGGCCTAACCTACGAGCAGTACTTC; CDR3aa: CASSETGLTYEQYF
abundance: NA; j_gene: TRBJ1-4; d_gene: NA; len: 16; v_gene: TRBV11-2; CDR3nt: TGTGCCAGCAGCCCCTCCGGGAATACGGGTAATGAAAAACTGTTTTTT; CDR3aa: CASSPSGNTGNEKLFF
abundance: NA; j_gene: TRBJ2-3; d_gene: TRBD2; len: 15; v_gene: TRBV6-5; CDR3nt: TGTGCCAGCAGTTACGGAGCGGGGGGCCCAGATACGCAGTATTTT; CDR3aa: CASSYGAGGPDTQYF
abundance: NA; j_gene: TRBJ1-5; d_gene: NA; len: 13; v_gene: TRBV6-6; CDR3nt: TGTGCCAGCGGACCCTCCTTAAATCAGCCCCAGCATTTT; CDR3aa: CASGPSLNQPQHF
abundance: NA; j_gene: TRBJ2-7; d_gene: NA; len: 13; v_gene: TRBV4-1; CDR3nt: TGCGCCAGCAGCCCCTGGATGGGAGGCGAGCAGTACTTC; CDR3aa: CASSPWMGGEQYF
abundance: NA; j_gene: TRBJ1-2; d_gene: NA; len: 15; v_gene: TRBV30; CDR3nt: TGTGCCTGGACCCGAAGAGGGGTGAATAGGAGTGGCTACACCTTC; CDR3aa: CAWTRRGVNRSGYTF
abundance: NA; j_gene: TRBJ2-5; d_gene: NA; len: 12; v_gene: TRBV30; CDR3nt: TGTGCCTGGAGTGCGCAGCCAGAGACCCAGTACTTC; CDR3aa: CAWSAQPETQYF
abundance: NA; j_gene: TRBJ2-7; d_gene: TRBD1; len: 16; v_gene: TRBV4-3; CDR3nt: TGCGCCAGCAGCCCGCGGTCGGGGACAGGGAGCTACGAGCAGTACTTC; CDR3aa: CASSPRSGTGSYEQYF
abundance: NA; j_gene: TRBJ1-5; d_gene: NA; len: 14; v_gene: TRBV6-5; CDR3nt: TGTGCCAGCAGTTACCGCAATAGCAATCAGCCCCAGCATTTT; CDR3aa: CASSYRNSNQPQHF
abundance: NA; j_gene: TRBJ1-6; d_gene: NA; len: 17; v_gene: TRBV5-6; CDR3nt: TGTGCCAGCAGCCTTGGTGGTATTAGCTCCTATAATTCACCCCTCCACTTT; CDR3aa: CASSLGGISSYNSPLHF
abundance: NA; j_gene: TRBJ1-4; d_gene: NA; len: 13; v_gene: TRBV11-2; CDR3nt: TGTGCCAGCAGCTTGCCGGGGGCCGAAAAACTGTTTTTT; CDR3aa: CASSLPGAEKLFF
abundance: NA; j_gene: TRBJ1-3; d_gene: NA; len: 16; v_gene: TRBV4-2; CDR3nt: TGTGCCAGCAGCCAAGAGCCCACAGGAGCTGGAAACACCATATATTTT; CDR3aa: CASSQEPTGAGNTIYF
abundance: NA; j_gene: TRBJ1-1; d_gene: NA; len: 17; v_gene: TRBV7-8; CDR3nt: TGTGCCAGCAGCTTAGGGGGACTGATGCAAGGGTTACCTGAAGCTTTCTTT; CDR3aa: CASSLGGLMQGLPEAFF
abundance: few; j_gene: TRBJ1-1; d_gene: TRBD1; len: 13; v_gene: TRBV29-1; CDR3nt: TGCAGCGCCCTAGGGGGCTTCGGCACTGAAGCTTTCTTT; CDR3aa: CSALGGFGTEAFF